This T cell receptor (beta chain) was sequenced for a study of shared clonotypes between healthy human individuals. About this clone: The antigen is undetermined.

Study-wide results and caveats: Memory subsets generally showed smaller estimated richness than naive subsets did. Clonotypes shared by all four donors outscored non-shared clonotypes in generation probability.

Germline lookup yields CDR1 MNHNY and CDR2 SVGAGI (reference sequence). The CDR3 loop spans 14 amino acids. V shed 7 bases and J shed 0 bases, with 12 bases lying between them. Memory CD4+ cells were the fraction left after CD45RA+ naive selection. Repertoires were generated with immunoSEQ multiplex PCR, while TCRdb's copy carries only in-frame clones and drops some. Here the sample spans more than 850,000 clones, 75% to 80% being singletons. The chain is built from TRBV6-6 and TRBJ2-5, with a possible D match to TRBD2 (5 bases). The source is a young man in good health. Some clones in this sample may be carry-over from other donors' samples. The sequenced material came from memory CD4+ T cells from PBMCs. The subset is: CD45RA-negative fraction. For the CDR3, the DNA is TGTGCCAGCACCAACCGGCGGGACCAAGAGACCCAGTACTTC. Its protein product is CASTNRRDQETQYF.